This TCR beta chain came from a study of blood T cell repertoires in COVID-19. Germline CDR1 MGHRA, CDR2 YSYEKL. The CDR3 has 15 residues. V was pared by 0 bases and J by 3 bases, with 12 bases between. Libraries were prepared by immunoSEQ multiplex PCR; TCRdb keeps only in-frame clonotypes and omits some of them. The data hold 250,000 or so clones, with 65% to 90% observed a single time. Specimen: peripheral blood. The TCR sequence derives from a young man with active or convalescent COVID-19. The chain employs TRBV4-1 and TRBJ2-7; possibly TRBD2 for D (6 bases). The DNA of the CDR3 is TGCGCCAGCAGCCAAGAGAGTCGGGAGTTCTACGAGCAGTACTTC. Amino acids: CASSQESREFYEQYF.